Included here is one T cell receptor (beta chain) sequence, with context. Data came from immunoSEQ multiplex PCR; TCRdb stores just in-frame clones and leaves some out. The profile shows about 19,000 clones, 80% to 90% of them singletons. This specimen belongs to a study of somatic mutations in cytotoxic T cells in rheumatoid arthritis. This CDR3 is built from 14 residues. Germline V lookup: CDR1 MNHEY, CDR2 SMNVEV (reference sequence). V was trimmed by 5 bases and J by 0 bases, leaving 11 bases between them. Sequenced: CD8+ T cells sorted from blood. The source of this sequence is an adult with rheumatoid arthritis. The gene calls are TRBV27 and TRBJ2-7, with D maybe TRBD1 (6 bases). In DNA, the CDR3 is TGTGCCAGCAGTCCTCAGGGGTTCTCCTACGAGCAGTACTTC. Protein sequence: CASSPQGFSYEQYF.